The rows below give T cell receptor beta chains drawn from one sample of a study of T cells after posttransplantation cyclophosphamide. Sequencing was performed with immunoSEQ multiplex PCR; in TCRdb, only in-frame clones are kept and a portion is missing. Altogether 30,000 or so clones were found in the sample, and no singletons occur. Sequencing was performed on PBMCs. The source is a woman between 55 and 75 years old in good health, CMV-negative, and a related stem cell transplant donor. CDR3s include the opening cysteine and the closing phenylalanine or tryptophan. A D gene is named only where the DNA matches it firmly. A clone size is listed for some rows: how often the clone was seen (once, few, many), or a class if it is expanded.

clone_size,cdr3_length,j_call,v_call,d_call,cdr3_nt,cdr3_aa
few,18,TRBJ1-5,TRBV18,TRBD1,TGTGCCAGCTCAGGCACCGGGACAGGGGGCGGGAGCAATCAGCCCCAGCATTTT,CASSGTGTGGGSNQPQHF
many,15,TRBJ1-5,TRBV15,.,TGTGCCACCAGCAGAGATAAGGGGGGGAACCAGCCCCAGCATTTT,CATSRDKGGNQPQHF
many,13,TRBJ1-1,TRBV2,.,TGTGCCAGCAGTAACAGGGAGAACACTGAAGCTTTCTTT,CASSNRENTEAFF
.,16,TRBJ2-1,TRBV7-3,TRBD2,TGTGCCAGCAGCTTATTTGCGCGGGGGGTAGGTAATGAGCAGTTCTTC,CASSLFARGVGNEQFF
few,14,TRBJ2-3,TRBV30,.,TGTGCCTGGAGTCGGGGGGCTAGCACAGATACGCAGTATTTT,CAWSRGASTDTQYF
.,12,TRBJ2-3,TRBV30,.,TGTGCCTGGAGCCGTTACGGAGATACGCAGTATTTT,CAWSRYGDTQYF
many,13,TRBJ1-2,TRBV5-1,.,TGCGCCAGCAGCTTAAGGGTTGGCTATGGCTACACCTTC,CASSLRVGYGYTF
.,15,TRBJ2-3,TRBV5-1,TRBD2,TGCGCCAGCAGCTTTGCTAGCGGGACTTCAGATACGCAGTATTTT,CASSFASGTSDTQYF
many,14,TRBJ1-3,TRBV7-8,.,TGTGCCAGCAGCCCTTTCCGCGGGGGAAACACCATATATTTT,CASSPFRGGNTIYF
.,14,TRBJ2-3,TRBV2,.,TGTGCCAGCAGTGACGCGGAAGGCGACCCAGCGCAGTATTTT,CASSDAEGDPAQYF
many,13,TRBJ2-1,TRBV7-9,TRBD1,TGTGCCACGGGGACAGTTTCTTACAATGAGCAGTTCTTC,CATGTVSYNEQFF
many,15,TRBJ1-5,TRBV15,TRBD1,TGTGCCACCAGCAGAGAGGGACAGGGTAATCAGCCCCAGCATTTT,CATSREGQGNQPQHF
many,15,TRBJ2-3,TRBV5-1,.,TGCGCCAGCAGCCAGAACCCGACTAGAACAGATACGCAGTATTTT,CASSQNPTRTDTQYF
few,14,TRBJ1-2,TRBV9,TRBD1,TGTGCCAGCAGCGTAGATCAGGGGGCGGATGGCTACACCTTC,CASSVDQGADGYTF
.,14,TRBJ2-3,TRBV6-1,.,TGTGCCAGCAGCGCCAGGGTCATTGGAGATACGCAGTATTTT,CASSARVIGDTQYF
many,14,TRBJ2-3,TRBV7-3,.,TGTGCCAGCAGCCACGGGGGGCCGGGAGATACGCAGTATTTT,CASSHGGPGDTQYF
few,13,TRBJ2-3,TRBV15,.,TGTGCCACCAGCCGGGGGAGCGCAGATACGCAGTATTTT,CATSRGSADTQYF
.,15,TRBJ2-1,TRBV29-1,TRBD1,TGCAGCGTTGAAGCCCCCCCCGACAGGGTAGATGAGCAGTTCTTC,CSVEAPPDRVDEQFF
many,13,TRBJ1-1,TRBV14,.,TGTGCCAGCAGCCCGACCGACTGGACTGAAGCTTTCTTT,CASSPTDWTEAFF
many,14,TRBJ1-4,TRBV29-1,TRBD1,TGCAGCGTGCAAGAGGGGGCGGTGGATGAAAAACTGTTTTTT,CSVQEGAVDEKLFF
many,16,TRBJ2-7,TRBV27,TRBD2,TGTGCCAGCAGTCCTCTCTTAACTAGCGGGAGTAGCGAGCAGTACTTC,CASSPLLTSGSSEQYF
.,20,TRBJ2-3,TRBV7-2,TRBD1,TGTGCCAGCAGCTTAGCAGAACCTCGACAGGGGCTTGTTTACACAGATACGCAGTATTTT,CASSLAEPRQGLVYTDTQYF
.,13,TRBJ2-7,TRBV2,TRBD1,TGTGCCAGCAGTAGGGACAGGGCCTACGAGCAGTACTTC,CASSRDRAYEQYF
many,13,TRBJ2-2,TRBV12-3/TRBV12-4,TRBD1,TGTGCCTCAGGGGGCCATAACACCGGGGAGCTGTTTTTT,CASGGHNTGELFF
many,15,TRBJ1-6,TRBV6-2/TRBV6-3,TRBD1,TGTGCCAGCAGAAGGGACAGGGACTATAATTCACCCCTCCACTTT,CASRRDRDYNSPLHF
many,14,TRBJ1-5,TRBV7-2,.,TGTGCCAGCAGCTTACTCCAGGGTAGTCAGCCCCAGCATTTT,CASSLLQGSQPQHF
many,15,TRBJ1-5,TRBV6-5,TRBD1,TGTGCCAGCAGTTATTCCGGGACAGGGATTCAGCCCCAGCATTTT,CASSYSGTGIQPQHF
many,14,TRBJ1-5,TRBV28,.,TGTGCCAGCAGTGCGCCCCTACAGGGTCAGCCCCAGCATTTT,CASSAPLQGQPQHF
many,14,TRBJ1-1,TRBV5-5,TRBD1,TGTGCCAGCAGCTTCGACAGGGGAAACACTGAAGCTTTCTTT,CASSFDRGNTEAFF
many,14,TRBJ2-7,TRBV19,TRBD2,TGTGCCAGTAGTATTGCTAGCGGAAGGGGCGAGCAGTACTTC,CASSIASGRGEQYF
many,14,TRBJ2-7,TRBV28,TRBD2,TGTGCCAGCGTGGGGAGGGGTTCGGTCTACGAGCAGTACTTC,CASVGRGSVYEQYF
.,13,TRBJ2-3,TRBV25-1,TRBD1,TGTGCCAGCAGCCAGACAGGGCTAGATACGCAGTATTTT,CASSQTGLDTQYF
many,16,TRBJ2-3,TRBV10-3,.,TGTGCCATATCTGCTCAAACTAGCCGACGCACAGATACGCAGTATTTT,CAISAQTSRRTDTQYF
many,14,TRBJ2-7,TRBV7-9,.,TGTGCCAGCAGCTTAGGGGGACAAGGTCCCGAGCAGTACTTC,CASSLGGQGPEQYF
many,13,TRBJ1-2,TRBV12-3/TRBV12-4,.,TGTGCCAGCAGTTCCACAGAAAACTATGGCTACACCTTC,CASSSTENYGYTF
many,12,TRBJ2-2,TRBV6-5,.,TGTGCCAGCATCGCGGGCACCGGGGAGCTGTTTTTT,CASIAGTGELFF
many,15,TRBJ2-5,TRBV19,TRBD1,TGTGCCAGTAGTCCCCAGGGGGCGGGTATGAAGACCCAGTACTTC,CASSPQGAGMKTQYF
many,14,TRBJ1-1,TRBV6-2/TRBV6-3,.,TGTGCCAGCTCTACACAGGGAGGAGGGACTGAAGCTTTCTTT,CASSTQGGGTEAFF
few,16,TRBJ2-4,TRBV9,.,TGTGCCAGCAGCGAGGTGGGCAGGGGAGGGACGAACATTCAGTACTTC,CASSEVGRGGTNIQYF
few,12,TRBJ2-1,TRBV4-2,TRBD2,TGTGCCAGCAGCCCGGAGCGGGGCGAGCAGTTCTTC,CASSPERGEQFF
many,16,TRBJ2-7,TRBV7-2,TRBD1,TGTGCCAGCAGCACCGATCTGGGGACAGGGGCGGGCGAGCAGTACTTC,CASSTDLGTGAGEQYF
many,12,TRBJ2-7,TRBV5-6,.,TGTGCCAGCAGCGTCGGGACATTAGGGGAGTACTTC,CASSVGTLGEYF
many,13,TRBJ1-1,TRBV6-6,TRBD1,TGTGCCGGGCAGGGGGGTAAGGACACTGAAGCTTTCTTT,CAGQGGKDTEAFF
many,10,TRBJ1-2,TRBV28,.,TGTGCCAGCAGTTCTGTGGGCTACACCTTC,CASSSVGYTF
.,14,TRBJ2-2,TRBV7-2,TRBD2,TGTGCCAGCAGCTCGTTAGCGGGGGCGGGGGAGCTGTTTTTT,CASSSLAGAGELFF
many,14,TRBJ2-4,TRBV11-2,.,TGTGCCAGCAGCTCCCGGTTAGCCAAAAACATTCAGTACTTC,CASSSRLAKNIQYF
.,15,TRBJ1-2,TRBV7-6,.,TGTGCCAGCAGCCCCTCCCGGGGGAAAAACTATGGCTACACCTTC,CASSPSRGKNYGYTF